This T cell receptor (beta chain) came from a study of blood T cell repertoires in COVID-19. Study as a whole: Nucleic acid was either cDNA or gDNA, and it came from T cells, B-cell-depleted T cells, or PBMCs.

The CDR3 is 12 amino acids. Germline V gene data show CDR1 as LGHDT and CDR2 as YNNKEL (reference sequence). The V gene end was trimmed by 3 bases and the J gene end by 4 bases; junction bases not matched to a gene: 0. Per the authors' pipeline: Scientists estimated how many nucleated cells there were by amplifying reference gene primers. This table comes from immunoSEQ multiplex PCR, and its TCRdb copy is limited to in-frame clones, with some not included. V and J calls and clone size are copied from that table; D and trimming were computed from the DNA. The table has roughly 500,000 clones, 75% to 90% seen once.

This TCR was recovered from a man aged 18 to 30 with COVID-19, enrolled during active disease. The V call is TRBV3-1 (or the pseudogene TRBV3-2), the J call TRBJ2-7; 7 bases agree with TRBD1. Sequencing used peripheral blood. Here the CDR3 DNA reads TGTGCCAGCAGCCAGGGACAGTACGAGCAGTACTTC. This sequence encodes CASSQGQYEQYF.